The rows below give T cell receptor beta chains drawn from one sample of a study of control samples from healthy donors and cancer patients. The assay was immunoSEQ multiplex PCR, and TCRdb's table has in-frame clones only and misses some. The sample lists 100,000 to 150,000 clones, about nine tenths occurring once. Sequenced material: blood. These receptors were taken from a young man in good health. Both conserved end residues are part of each CDR3. Each record gives: clone size, J gene, D gene, V gene, CDR3 DNA, CDR3 protein. D genes are given only for firm matches. Size values are once, few and many counts, or a class for expanded clones, and some rows have none.

clone_size: NA; j_call: TRBJ2-4; d_call: TRBD1; v_call: TRBV7-3; cdr3_nt: TGTGCCAGCAGCTTAAGGAAGGGGGCTATCGCCAAAAACATTCAGTACTTC; cdr3_aa: CASSLRKGAIAKNIQYF
clone_size: NA; j_call: TRBJ2-5; d_call: TRBD2; v_call: TRBV12-3/TRBV12-4; cdr3_nt: TGTGCCAGCACCCCGGGGGGCCAAGAGACCCAGTACTTC; cdr3_aa: CASTPGGQETQYF
clone_size: NA; j_call: TRBJ2-3; d_call: TRBD2; v_call: TRBV3-1/TRBV3-2; cdr3_nt: TGTGCCAGCAGCCATGTCGCGGGAGGCATGGGTACAGATACGCAGTATTTT; cdr3_aa: CASSHVAGGMGTDTQYF
clone_size: once; j_call: TRBJ1-1; d_call: NA; v_call: TRBV18; cdr3_nt: TGTGCCAGCTCACCGCCCCCCTTCCTGAACACTGAAGCTTTCTTT; cdr3_aa: CASSPPPFLNTEAFF
clone_size: NA; j_call: TRBJ1-2; d_call: NA; v_call: TRBV9; cdr3_nt: TGTGCCAGCAGCGATTCGGGGGCCCTCGGGGGCTACACCTTC; cdr3_aa: CASSDSGALGGYTF
clone_size: NA; j_call: TRBJ2-7; d_call: NA; v_call: TRBV6-1; cdr3_nt: TGTGCCAGCAGTGATCCGAATCCCTACGAGCAGTACTTC; cdr3_aa: CASSDPNPYEQYF
clone_size: once; j_call: TRBJ2-2; d_call: NA; v_call: TRBV4-2; cdr3_nt: TGTGCCAGCAGCCAAGATCGTGGATCCGGGGAGCTGTTTTTT; cdr3_aa: CASSQDRGSGELFF
clone_size: NA; j_call: TRBJ1-4; d_call: TRBD1; v_call: TRBV19; cdr3_nt: TGTGCCAGTAGTGCGACAGGGGGAGAGGAAAAACTGTTTTTT; cdr3_aa: CASSATGGEEKLFF
clone_size: NA; j_call: TRBJ1-1; d_call: NA; v_call: TRBV2; cdr3_nt: TGTGCCAGCAACGCGGGGGGCGGTTTTACTGAAGCTTTCTTT; cdr3_aa: CASNAGGGFTEAFF
clone_size: NA; j_call: TRBJ2-1; d_call: NA; v_call: TRBV6-5; cdr3_nt: TGTGCCAGCAGGTCTCAGCCCGTTGGCGAGCAGTTCTTC; cdr3_aa: CASRSQPVGEQFF
clone_size: NA; j_call: TRBJ2-5; d_call: NA; v_call: TRBV7-9; cdr3_nt: TGTGCCAGCAGCTTAAGTCTTACAGGCCAAGAGACCCAGTACTTC; cdr3_aa: CASSLSLTGQETQYF
clone_size: NA; j_call: TRBJ2-7; d_call: TRBD1; v_call: TRBV28; cdr3_nt: TGTGCCGTACTTGAGTTTGTCCCGGGACAGGGGGTCTACGAGCAGTACTTC; cdr3_aa: CAVLEFVPGQGVYEQYF
clone_size: NA; j_call: TRBJ2-7; d_call: NA; v_call: TRBV7-3; cdr3_nt: TGTGCCACTCTGGGGGGCAGGCTCGACGAGCAGTACTTC; cdr3_aa: CATLGGRLDEQYF
clone_size: once; j_call: TRBJ2-1; d_call: TRBD2; v_call: TRBV24-1; cdr3_nt: TGTGCCACCAAAGCGGGATCGGGGGATGAGCAGTTCTTC; cdr3_aa: CATKAGSGDEQFF
clone_size: NA; j_call: TRBJ2-7; d_call: TRBD2; v_call: TRBV7-7; cdr3_nt: TGTGCCAGCAGCAAAGGGTCTAGCGGAGACTACGAGCAGTACTTC; cdr3_aa: CASSKGSSGDYEQYF
clone_size: once; j_call: TRBJ2-6; d_call: NA; v_call: TRBV6-6; cdr3_nt: TGTGCCAGCCAAAGCAGCTCTGGGGCCAACGTCCTGACTTTC; cdr3_aa: CASQSSSGANVLTF
clone_size: NA; j_call: TRBJ2-5; d_call: TRBD2; v_call: TRBV2; cdr3_nt: TGTGCCAGCACTTTCACTGGGACTAGCGGGGTACAAGAGACCCAGTACTTC; cdr3_aa: CASTFTGTSGVQETQYF
clone_size: NA; j_call: TRBJ2-1; d_call: TRBD2; v_call: TRBV19; cdr3_nt: TGTGCCAGTAGTATAGAGCCCCCTGTGTTGTTAGCGGGAGTCCATGAGCAGTTCTTC; cdr3_aa: CASSIEPPVLLAGVHEQFF
clone_size: once; j_call: TRBJ2-1; d_call: TRBD2; v_call: TRBV9; cdr3_nt: TGTGCCAGCAGCGCGGGGGGTGGGACTAGCGGGATCCATGAGCAGTTCTTC; cdr3_aa: CASSAGGGTSGIHEQFF
clone_size: NA; j_call: TRBJ1-2; d_call: NA; v_call: TRBV11-2; cdr3_nt: TGTGCCAGCAGCCCCGGAGGGAACTATGGCTACACCTTC; cdr3_aa: CASSPGGNYGYTF
clone_size: once; j_call: TRBJ2-6; d_call: TRBD2; v_call: TRBV11-3; cdr3_nt: TGTGCCAGCAGCTTAGCCGGGGGGGCTGGGGCCAACGTCCTGACTTTC; cdr3_aa: CASSLAGGAGANVLTF
clone_size: NA; j_call: TRBJ1-1; d_call: TRBD1; v_call: TRBV2; cdr3_nt: TGTGCCAGCAGTGAAGTTGGGGCGACAGGGAGTAAAGCTTTCTTT; cdr3_aa: CASSEVGATGSKAFF
clone_size: NA; j_call: TRBJ1-1; d_call: TRBD1; v_call: TRBV27; cdr3_nt: TGTGCCAGCAGAAACAGGGGAGGGTGGGGTTTCTTT; cdr3_aa: CASRNRGGWGFF
clone_size: NA; j_call: TRBJ1-3; d_call: NA; v_call: TRBV6-5; cdr3_nt: TGTGCCAGCAGATCGACTATCTCTGGAAACACCATATATTTT; cdr3_aa: CASRSTISGNTIYF
clone_size: NA; j_call: TRBJ2-1; d_call: NA; v_call: TRBV5-1; cdr3_nt: TGCGCCAGCAGCCCGGGACCACACAATGAGCAGTTCTTC; cdr3_aa: CASSPGPHNEQFF
clone_size: many; j_call: TRBJ1-3; d_call: NA; v_call: TRBV3-1/TRBV3-2; cdr3_nt: TGTGCCAGCAGCCAAGATAGGCGTAACACCATATATTTT; cdr3_aa: CASSQDRRNTIYF
clone_size: NA; j_call: TRBJ2-1; d_call: TRBD2; v_call: TRBV3-1/TRBV3-2; cdr3_nt: TGTGCCAGCGCGACTAGCGGGGGCCACAATGAGCAGTTCTTC; cdr3_aa: CASATSGGHNEQFF
clone_size: NA; j_call: TRBJ2-5; d_call: NA; v_call: TRBV5-1; cdr3_nt: TGCGCCAGCAGCTTGGGACCCTTGGAGACCCAGTACTTC; cdr3_aa: CASSLGPLETQYF
clone_size: NA; j_call: TRBJ1-1; d_call: NA; v_call: TRBV30; cdr3_nt: TGTGCCTGGGGGAGAAGGAACACTGAAGCTTTCTTT; cdr3_aa: CAWGRRNTEAFF
clone_size: NA; j_call: TRBJ2-1; d_call: TRBD2; v_call: TRBV19; cdr3_nt: TGTGCCAGTAACCCGACTAGCGGGAGCTACAATGAGCAGTTCTTC; cdr3_aa: CASNPTSGSYNEQFF
clone_size: NA; j_call: TRBJ1-2; d_call: NA; v_call: TRBV7-9; cdr3_nt: TGTGCCAGCAGCGCCGGTTTTAGGATTCAGAATGGCTACACCTTC; cdr3_aa: CASSAGFRIQNGYTF
clone_size: NA; j_call: TRBJ2-2; d_call: NA; v_call: TRBV30; cdr3_nt: TGTGCCTGGAGTGTTGACACCGGGGAGCTGTTTTTT; cdr3_aa: CAWSVDTGELFF
clone_size: NA; j_call: TRBJ2-3; d_call: TRBD2; v_call: TRBV10-1; cdr3_nt: TGCGCCAGCAGTGAGAGGACTAGCGGGGGGTCCCTCTCGAGCACAGATACGCAGTATTTT; cdr3_aa: CASSERTSGGSLSSTDTQYF
clone_size: NA; j_call: TRBJ2-1; d_call: TRBD2; v_call: TRBV6-6; cdr3_nt: TGTGCCAGCAGAAGAGCGGGGACCAACAATGAGCAGTTCTTC; cdr3_aa: CASRRAGTNNEQFF
clone_size: once; j_call: TRBJ2-7; d_call: NA; v_call: TRBV18; cdr3_nt: TGTGCCAGCTCACCAGGCGCCTACGAGCAGTACTTC; cdr3_aa: CASSPGAYEQYF
clone_size: once; j_call: TRBJ1-2; d_call: NA; v_call: TRBV6-5; cdr3_nt: TGTGCCAGCAGTTACCGGGACTCCCCCTATGGCTACACCTTC; cdr3_aa: CASSYRDSPYGYTF
clone_size: NA; j_call: TRBJ2-3; d_call: NA; v_call: TRBV5-6; cdr3_nt: TGTGCCAGCAGCTTGGTGGCGTACACAGATACGCAGTATTTT; cdr3_aa: CASSLVAYTDTQYF
clone_size: NA; j_call: TRBJ2-6; d_call: NA; v_call: TRBV3-1/TRBV3-2; cdr3_nt: TGTGCCAGCAGCCCGACAGTTCTCTCTGGGGCCAACGTCCTGACTTTC; cdr3_aa: CASSPTVLSGANVLTF
clone_size: NA; j_call: TRBJ1-3; d_call: NA; v_call: TRBV28; cdr3_nt: TGTGCCAGCAGTTGGCAGTCCTCTGGAAACACCATATATTTT; cdr3_aa: CASSWQSSGNTIYF
clone_size: NA; j_call: TRBJ1-5; d_call: NA; v_call: TRBV30; cdr3_nt: TGTGCCTGGAGTGGGGGTAGCAATCAGCCCCAGCATTTT; cdr3_aa: CAWSGGSNQPQHF
clone_size: NA; j_call: TRBJ1-1; d_call: NA; v_call: TRBV12-3/TRBV12-4; cdr3_nt: TGTGCCAGCAGTTCGGGACCGGGAAAAGCTTTCTTT; cdr3_aa: CASSSGPGKAFF
clone_size: NA; j_call: TRBJ1-1; d_call: NA; v_call: TRBV5-1; cdr3_nt: TGCGCCAGCAGCCCGGAAACAGGGGAAGCTTTCTTT; cdr3_aa: CASSPETGEAFF
clone_size: NA; j_call: TRBJ2-6; d_call: NA; v_call: TRBV6-2/TRBV6-3; cdr3_nt: TGTGCCAGCAGTCTGAGCCTAGCTTCTAACTCTGGGGCCAACGTCCTGACTTTC; cdr3_aa: CASSLSLASNSGANVLTF
clone_size: NA; j_call: TRBJ2-3; d_call: NA; v_call: TRBV12-5; cdr3_nt: TGTGCTAGTGGTTTGGTACTGGGGGGGCGCGGCACAGATACGCAGTATTTT; cdr3_aa: CASGLVLGGRGTDTQYF
clone_size: NA; j_call: TRBJ2-3; d_call: NA; v_call: TRBV13; cdr3_nt: TGTGCCAGCAGCCAGTTCCGTCCCACAGATACGCAGTATTTT; cdr3_aa: CASSQFRPTDTQYF